One sample yielded the 2 T cell receptor beta chains listed below, sequenced in a study of regulatory T cells in long-lasting Graves disease (dated by TCRdb to the early 2020s). Per the publication, the time point label means: persistent/refractory GD, antithyroid drugs over 5 years with positive TRAb. For both TCR sequencing and RNA sequencing, RNA was extracted from PBMCs in TRIzol. Library preparation employed multiplex PCR. The sequencing machine was an Illumina HiSeq 4000. CDR3 regions were amplified by Arm-PCR with iRepertoire HTBI primers to construct TCR beta libraries. The public sequencing data were trimmed at Q25 with fastp and processed into clonotypes with MiXCR by TCRdb, which kept only in-frame beta chains. Here each entry gathers all rows of one CDR3 protein and keeps the most common genes and DNA. Within this sample are fewer than 400,000 distinct CDR3 sequences, with roughly 20% of them counted one time only. The ten biggest clones cover about 20% of the sample.

Here the sequenced sample was peripheral blood mononuclear cells (PBMCs), taken when the disease was refractory, from a patient treated with antithyroid drugs. Receptors originate from a female donor with Graves disease.

The chain is built from TRBV28 and TRBJ2-5; D is ambiguous. The germline CDR1 and CDR2 sequences are MDHEN and SYDVKM. The CDR3 consists of 14 residues. V was clipped by 6 bases and J by 2 bases, with 13 bases between them. The CDR3 spells CASRAETTQETQYF. The CDR3 nucleotides are TGTGCCAGCAGGGCCGAGACAACTCAAGAGACCCAGTACTTC.

This clonotype came up many times. The rearrangement uses TRBV5-1 and TRBJ2-7; TRBD2 is a possible D gene (5 bases). Germline CDR1 SGHRS, CDR2 YFSETQ. This CDR3 has 13 amino acids. Between the trimmed V and J ends, which lost 4 bases and 3 bases, there was a span of 11 bases. The CDR3 nucleotides are TGCGCCAGCAGCAGGGCGGGTGTCTACGAGCAGTACTTC. Translating gives CASSRAGVYEQYF.